The next 23 T cell receptor beta chains were all read from a single sample in a study of monozygotic twins with inflammatory bowel disease. TCRdb reprocessed the 5' RACE reads and keeps a single row for each CDR3 protein, giving no DNA. The sample spans approximately 400,000 distinct CDR3 sequences; the ten largest clones claim around 2.3%. Specimen: blood. The source is a human donor with ulcerative colitis or Crohn's disease, or a healthy co-twin of an affected twin (not recorded which).

The rearrangement uses TRBV5-1 and TRBJ1-5; TCRdb's D call of TRBD1 is untestable without DNA. Germline V gene data show CDR1 as SGHRS and CDR2 as YFSETQ. This CDR3 region has 15 residues. The CDR3 region is CASSLVPGGNQPQHF. Based on the CDR3 plus reference TRBV5-1 and TRBJ1-5, the full variable domain is KAGVTQTPRYLIKTRGQQVTLSCSPISGHRSVSWYQQTPGQGLQFLFEYFSETQRNKGNFPGRFSGRQFSNSRSEMNVSTLELGDSALYLCASSLVPGGNQPQHFGDGTRLSIL.

The chain uses TRBV3-1 and TRBJ2-1; TCRdb's assignment of TRBD1 cannot be checked, as there is no DNA. Germline-derived CDR1 and CDR2 are LGHDT and YNNKEL (reference sequence). The CDR3 is 15 residues long. CDR3: CASTPQGGTYNEQFF.

The V gene is TRBV29-1, the J gene TRBJ1-1; TCRdb indicates TRBD1, and absent DNA this call remains unverified. There are 13 residues in the CDR3. Germline CDR1 and CDR2: SQVTM and ANQGSEA. CDR3 residues: CSVSGQGSREAFF.

V usage is TRBV10-3 and J usage is TRBJ1-1. The CDR3 is made up of 12 amino acids. Germline values: CDR1 ENHRY, CDR2 SYGVKD. The CDR3: CAIRGGNTEAFF.

The chain carries TRBV29-1 and TRBJ2-5. CDR1 SQVTM and CDR2 ANQGSEA come from the germline V gene. The CDR3 sequence is 14 residues long. This chain's CDR3 is CSVAGRQRRETQYF.

The chain links TRBV20-1 to TRBJ2-3; no DNA is available, so the TRBD1 call from TCRdb remains unchecked. CDR1 is DFQATT and CDR2 is SNEGSKA in the germline V gene (reference sequence). This CDR3 is built from 14 residues. The CDR3 sequence: CSARLPRGTDTQYF.

The rearrangement joins TRBV5-1 to TRBJ2-3. Germline assignment: CDR1 SGHRS and CDR2 YFSETQ. This CDR3 contains 14 residues. The CDR3 sequence is CASSLDDLTDTQYF.

V usage is TRBV6-1 and J usage is TRBJ2-7; without DNA, the TCRdb call of TRBD1 cannot be checked. The CDR3 loop spans 19 amino acids. CDR1 is MNHNS, CDR2 SASEGT, per germline. The chain's CDR3 is CASRTYDPRDRGGSYEQYF.

The V call is TRBV5-1, the J call TRBJ2-5; the TRBD1 assignment by TCRdb is unverifiable without DNA. CDR3 length: 14 residues. Germline V gives CDR1 SGHRS, CDR2 YFSETQ. The CDR3 loop is CASREDSIQETQYF.

The chain combines TRBV12-3 or TRBV12-4 with TRBJ1-2. This CDR3 spans 12 amino acids. CDR3 protein: CASSPDNYGYTF.

The chain combines TRBV24-1 with TRBJ2-1; the D gene TCRdb calls, TRBD1, cannot be checked with no DNA. The germline CDR1 and CDR2 sequences are KGHDR and SFDVKD. The CDR3 loop spans 21 amino acids. The CDR3 protein is CATSELQGVEKERGSYNEQFF.

The V gene is TRBV5-4, the J gene TRBJ1-1. There are 13 residues in the CDR3. CDR1 is SGHNT and CDR2 is YYREEE in the germline V gene (reference sequence). CDR3 in amino acids: CATKGGENTEAFF.

The CDR3 is CASSPATPTGELFF. The J gene is TRBJ2-2, the V gene TRBV18; no DNA is available, so the TRBD1 call from TCRdb remains unchecked. The CDR3 covers 14 residues. Germline V gene lookup returns CDR1 KGHSH and CDR2 LQKENI.

The V gene is TRBV5-4, the J gene TRBJ2-7; TCRdb proposes TRBD1, but this gene call is untestable without DNA. The CDR3 is made up of 16 amino acids. CDR1 and CDR2 (germline): SGHNT, YYREEE (reference sequence). This CDR3 reads CASSLKQATSSYEQYF. The variable domain in full, completed from reference TRBV5-4 and TRBJ2-7, reads ETGVTQSPTHLIKTRGQQVTLRCSSQSGHNTVSWYQQALGQGPQFIFQYYREEENGRGNFPPRFSGLQFPNYSSELNVNALELDDSALYLCASSLKQATSSYEQYFGPGTRLTVT.

The genes are TRBV5-1 and TRBJ2-2. Per germline, CDR1 SGHRS and CDR2 YFSETQ. This CDR3 contains 13 residues. The CDR3: CASSVDTTGELFF. Full variable domain (rest looked up from reference TRBV5-1 and TRBJ2-2): KAGVTQTPRYLIKTRGQQVTLSCSPISGHRSVSWYQQTPGQGLQFLFEYFSETQRNKGNFPGRFSGRQFSNSRSEMNVSTLELGDSALYLCASSVDTTGELFFGEGSRLTVL.

The V and J genes are TRBV15 and TRBJ2-7; TCRdb's D call of TRBD2 is untestable without DNA. This CDR3 comprises 14 residues. Germline CDR1 is LNHNV and CDR2 is YYDKDF (reference sequence). This CDR3 reads CATSRDRRAGEQYF.

This chain links TRBV3-1 with TRBJ1-6; TCRdb indicates TRBD1, and absent DNA this call remains unverified. The germline V gene encodes CDR1 LGHDT and CDR2 YNNKEL (reference sequence). The CDR3 totals 12 residues. The CDR3 loop is CASSQPPSEFRF.

The chain recombines TRBV5-4 with TRBJ2-3; the TRBD2 assignment by TCRdb is unverifiable without DNA. The germline gives CDR1 SGHNT, CDR2 YYREEE (reference sequence). This CDR3 contains 15 residues. The CDR3 spells CASSSVREAADTQYF. Looking up the rest from reference TRBV5-4 and TRBJ2-3 gives the full variable domain: ETGVTQSPTHLIKTRGQQVTLRCSSQSGHNTVSWYQQALGQGPQFIFQYYREEENGRGNFPPRFSGLQFPNYSSELNVNALELDDSALYLCASSSVREAADTQYFGPGTRLTVL.

The CDR3 spells CASSLIIPGLGNQPQHF. The chain links TRBV6-5 to TRBJ1-5; the TRBD1 assignment by TCRdb is unverifiable without DNA. CDR3 length: 17 residues. From germline, CDR1 is MNHEY and CDR2 SVGAGI.

The J gene is TRBJ1-1, the V gene TRBV30; with no DNA, the TCRdb D assignment of TRBD1 cannot be verified. Per the germline V gene, CDR1 is GTSNPN and CDR2 is SVGIG (reference sequence). The CDR3 runs 13 residues. The CDR3 region is CAWSPRGSGEAFF.

The chain is built from TRBV7-9 and TRBJ1-1. This CDR3 is built from 13 residues. In germline, CDR1 is SEHNR, CDR2 FQNEAQ (reference sequence). The CDR3 loop is CASSPRFGTEAFF.

V usage is TRBV19 and J usage is TRBJ2-1; with no DNA, the TCRdb D assignment of TRBD2 cannot be verified. The germline V gene encodes CDR1 LNHDA and CDR2 SQIVND (reference sequence). There are 11 residues in the CDR3. The CDR3 loop is CASSNSGLLFF.

The CDR3 reads CASSPGPFPQPLYGYTF. The chain employs TRBV11-2 and TRBJ1-2. The CDR3 covers 17 residues. CDR1 and CDR2 from the germline V gene are SGHAT and FQNNGV. Supplemented by reference TRBV11-2 and TRBJ1-2, the full variable domain reads EAGVAQSPRYKIIEKRQSVAFWCNPISGHATLYWYQQILGQGPKLLIQFQNNGVVDDSQLPKDRFSAERLKGVDSTLKIQPAKLEDSAVYLCASSPGPFPQPLYGYTFGSGTRLTVV.